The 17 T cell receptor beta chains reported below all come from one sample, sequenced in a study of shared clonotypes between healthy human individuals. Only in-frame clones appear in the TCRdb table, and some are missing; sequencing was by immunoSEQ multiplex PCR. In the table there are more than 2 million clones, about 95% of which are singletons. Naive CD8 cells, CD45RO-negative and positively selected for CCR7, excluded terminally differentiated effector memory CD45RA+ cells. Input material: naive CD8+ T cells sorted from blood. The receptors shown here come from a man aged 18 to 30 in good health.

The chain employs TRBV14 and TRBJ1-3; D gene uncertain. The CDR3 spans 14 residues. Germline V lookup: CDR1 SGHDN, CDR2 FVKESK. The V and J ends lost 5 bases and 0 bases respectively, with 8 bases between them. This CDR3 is CASSLTVSGNTIYF. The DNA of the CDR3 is TGTGCCAGCAGCTTAACCGTCTCTGGAAACACCATATATTTT.

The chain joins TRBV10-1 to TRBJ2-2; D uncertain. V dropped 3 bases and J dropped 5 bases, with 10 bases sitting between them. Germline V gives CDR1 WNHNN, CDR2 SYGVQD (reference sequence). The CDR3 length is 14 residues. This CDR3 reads CASSEQPTTGELFF. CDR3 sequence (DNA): TGCGCCAGCAGTGAACAGCCAACTACCGGGGAGCTGTTTTTT.

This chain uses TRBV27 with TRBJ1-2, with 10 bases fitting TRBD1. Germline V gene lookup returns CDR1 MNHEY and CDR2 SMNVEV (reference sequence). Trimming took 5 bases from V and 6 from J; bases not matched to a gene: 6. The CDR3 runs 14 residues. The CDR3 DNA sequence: TGTGCCAGCAGTGCCGGGACAGGGGAAGATGGCTACACCTTC. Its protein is CASSAGTGEDGYTF.

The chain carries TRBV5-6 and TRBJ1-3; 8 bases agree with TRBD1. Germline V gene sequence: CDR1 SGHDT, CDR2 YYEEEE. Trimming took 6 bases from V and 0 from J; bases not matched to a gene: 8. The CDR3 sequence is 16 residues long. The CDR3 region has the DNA TGTGCCAGCACCCGGACAGGGACGTTCTCTGGAAACACCATATATTTT. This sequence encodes CASTRTGTFSGNTIYF.

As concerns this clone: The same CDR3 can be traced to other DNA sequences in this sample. CDR3 sequence reads: CASSVGSSGNTIYF. The CDR3 DNA sequence: TGTGCCAGCAGCGTAGGCAGTTCTGGAAACACCATATATTTT. The V and J genes are TRBV9 and TRBJ1-3; no clear D gene. The germline V gene has CDR1 SGDLS and CDR2 YYNGEE. V was shortened by 0 bases and J by 1 base, with 5 bases between the two germline ends. This CDR3 has 14 residues.

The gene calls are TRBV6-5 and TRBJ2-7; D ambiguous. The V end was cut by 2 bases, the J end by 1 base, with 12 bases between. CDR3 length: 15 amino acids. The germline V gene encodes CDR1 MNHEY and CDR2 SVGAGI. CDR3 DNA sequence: TGTGCCAGCAGTTACGGCACAGTCCATTCCTACGAGCAGTACTTC. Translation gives CASSYGTVHSYEQYF.

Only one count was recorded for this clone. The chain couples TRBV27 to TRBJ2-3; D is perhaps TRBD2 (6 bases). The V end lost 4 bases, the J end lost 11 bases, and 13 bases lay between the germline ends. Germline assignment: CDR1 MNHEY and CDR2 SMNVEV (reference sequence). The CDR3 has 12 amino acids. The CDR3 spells CASSSRDFRQYF. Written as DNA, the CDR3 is TGTGCCAGCAGTTCACGGGACTTTAGGCAGTATTTT.

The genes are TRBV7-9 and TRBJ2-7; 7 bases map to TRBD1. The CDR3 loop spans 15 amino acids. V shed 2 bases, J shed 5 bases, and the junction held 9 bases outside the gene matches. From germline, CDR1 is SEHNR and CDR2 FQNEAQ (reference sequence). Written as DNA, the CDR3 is TGTGCCAGCAGCTTATTACGACAGGGCGGCAACGAGCAGTACTTC. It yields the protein CASSLLRQGGNEQYF.

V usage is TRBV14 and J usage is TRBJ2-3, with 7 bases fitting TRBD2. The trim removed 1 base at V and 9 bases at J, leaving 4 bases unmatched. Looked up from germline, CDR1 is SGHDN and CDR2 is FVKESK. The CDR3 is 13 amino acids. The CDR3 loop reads CASSQAFSGTQYF. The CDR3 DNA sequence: TGTGCCAGCAGCCAAGCATTTAGCGGGACGCAGTATTTT.

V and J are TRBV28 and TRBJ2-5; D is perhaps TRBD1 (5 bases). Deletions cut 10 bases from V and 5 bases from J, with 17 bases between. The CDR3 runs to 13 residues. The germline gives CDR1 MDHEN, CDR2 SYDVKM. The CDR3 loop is CATVGWGGETQYF. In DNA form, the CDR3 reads TGTGCCACCGTTGGGTGGGGCGGTGAGACCCAGTACTTC. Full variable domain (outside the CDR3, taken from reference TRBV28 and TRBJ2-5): DVKVTQSSRYLVKRTGEKVFLECVQDMDHENMFWYRQDPGLGLRLIYFSYDVKMKEKGDIPEGYSVSREKKERFSLILESASTNQTSMYLCATVGWGGETQYFGPGTRLLVL.

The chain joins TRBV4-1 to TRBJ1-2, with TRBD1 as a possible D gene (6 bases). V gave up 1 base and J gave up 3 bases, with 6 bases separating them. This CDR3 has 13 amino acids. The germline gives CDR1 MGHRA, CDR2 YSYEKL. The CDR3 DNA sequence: TGCGCCAGCAGCCAAGGGACAGACTATGGCTACACCTTC. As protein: CASSQGTDYGYTF.

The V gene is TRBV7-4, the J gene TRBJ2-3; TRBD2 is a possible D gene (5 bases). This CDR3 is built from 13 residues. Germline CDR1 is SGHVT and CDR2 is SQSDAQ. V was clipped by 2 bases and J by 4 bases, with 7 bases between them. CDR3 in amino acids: CASSLSGADTQYF. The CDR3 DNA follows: TGTGCCAGCAGCTTATCCGGGGCAGATACGCAGTATTTT. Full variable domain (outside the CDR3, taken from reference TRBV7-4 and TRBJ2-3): GAGVSQSPRYKVAKRGRDVALRCDSISGHVTLYWYRQTLGQGSEVLTYSQSDAQRDKSGRPSGRFSAERPERSVSTLKIQRTEQGDSAVYLCASSLSGADTQYFGPGTRLTVL.

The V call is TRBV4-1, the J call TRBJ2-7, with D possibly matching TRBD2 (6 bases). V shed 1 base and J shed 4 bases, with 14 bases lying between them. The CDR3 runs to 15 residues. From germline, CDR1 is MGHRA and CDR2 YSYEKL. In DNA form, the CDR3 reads TGCGCCAGCAGCCAAGTCGGAGGGAGCGAGTACGAGCAGTACTTC. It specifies CASSQVGGSEYEQYF.

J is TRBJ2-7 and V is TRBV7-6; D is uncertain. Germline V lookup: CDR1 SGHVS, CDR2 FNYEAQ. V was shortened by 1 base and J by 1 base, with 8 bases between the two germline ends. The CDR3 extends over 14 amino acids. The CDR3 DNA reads TGTGCCAGCAGCTTAGATCCAGGTTCCTACGAGCAGTACTTC. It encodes CASSLDPGSYEQYF.

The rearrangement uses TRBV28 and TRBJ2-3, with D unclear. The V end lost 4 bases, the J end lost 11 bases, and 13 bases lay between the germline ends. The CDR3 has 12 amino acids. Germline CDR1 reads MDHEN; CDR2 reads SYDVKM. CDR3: CASSSDRTQQYF. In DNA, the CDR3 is TGTGCCAGCAGTTCGGACCGTACACAGCAGTATTTT.

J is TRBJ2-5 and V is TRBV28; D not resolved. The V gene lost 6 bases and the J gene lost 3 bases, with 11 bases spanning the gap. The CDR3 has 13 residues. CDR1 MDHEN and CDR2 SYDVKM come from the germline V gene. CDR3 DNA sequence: TGTGCCAGCAGGGGTTTGGCCAAAGAGACCCAGTACTTC. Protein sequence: CASRGLAKETQYF.

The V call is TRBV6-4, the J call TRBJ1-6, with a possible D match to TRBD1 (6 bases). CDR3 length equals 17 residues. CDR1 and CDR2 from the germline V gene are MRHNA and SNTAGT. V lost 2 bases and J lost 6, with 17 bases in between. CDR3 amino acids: CASSDPPDRIINSPLHF. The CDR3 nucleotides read TGTGCCAGCAGTGACCCCCCCGACAGGATAATTAATTCACCCCTCCACTTT.